The sequence of this TCR beta chain was determined in a study of T cell responses to AZD1222 COVID-19 vaccine. About this clone itself: No antigen is known for it.

Second-dose intervals of approximately 4 or approximately 12 weeks were pooled. V was clipped by 4 bases and J by 4 bases, with 26 bases between them. The CDR3 consists of 18 residues. Germline CDR1 LNHDA, CDR2 SQIVND (reference sequence). Generated by immunoSEQ multiplex PCR, the TCRdb table keeps only in-frame clones and is missing some. The sample comprises roughly 110,000 clones, 92% of which are singletons, and 8.5% to 10% rests with the top ten. Regarding the study as a whole: CD4 TCRs associated with vaccination spanned spike, dominating at 160-218 and 743-854. Breadth and depth of Spike-specific TCRs rose after two AZD1222 doses.

The sample was peripheral blood, taken 28 days after the second AZD1222 dose. This receptor was identified in an adult who received the AZD1222 COVID-19 vaccine. The chain couples TRBV19 to TRBJ2-7, with D possibly TRBD1 on 7 matching bases. The CDR3 nucleotides are TGTGCCAGTAGTACAACCCCGGGGGACAGCTTTAAGTCATACGAGCAGTACTTC. Residues: CASSTTPGDSFKSYEQYF.